This T cell receptor beta chain was documented in a study of OX40 agonist ivuxolimab in advanced cancers. Study-level background: Patients were treated with ivuxolimab, an agonistic anti-OX40 (CD134) antibody. Therapy given before enrollment (anti-PD-1, anti-PD-L1 or anti-CTLA-4) was allowed, and around 40% had some.

Study-wide findings and caveats: The CD4+ and CD8+ T cells in the blood had expanded clonally by week 6 at 0.1 to 3.0 mg/kg.

Baseline was the first blood sampling point, followed by cycle 4 day 1 and cycle 7 day 1. The CDR3 consists of 13 residues. V was clipped by 3 bases and J by 5 bases, with 7 bases between them. Germline V gene sequence: CDR1 LNHDA, CDR2 SQIVND (reference sequence). About this clone itself: Antigen: not known.

Assay: immunoSEQ multiplex PCR; the TCRdb copy retains only in-frame clones and omits some. The profile shows under 70,000 clones, about 90% of them singletons. The chain joins TRBV19 to TRBJ2-2; D call uncertain. The receptor's source is an adult with an advanced solid tumor such as melanoma, head and neck, liver or kidney cancer. Source: CD4+ or CD8+ T cells sorted from blood, taken in a trial of the OX40 agonist ivuxolimab. The CDR3, as DNA: TGTGCCAGTAGTATCCCCGGGACCGGGGAGCTGTTTTTT. Protein: CASSIPGTGELFF.